The 25 T cell receptor beta chains listed next were all sequenced from one sample in a study of response to subunit inactivated influenza vaccine. MiXCR was run by TCRdb on the RT-PCR reads, yielding one entry per CDR3 protein. The sample lists over 450,000 distinct CDR3 sequences; over 10% were seen once. Sequenced material: PBMCs from blood, taken about 40 days after vaccination. The receptors here all came from a man aged 50 to 60 who received an inactivated influenza vaccine.

This clonotype was observed at least ten times. The chain is built from TRBV20-1 and TRBJ2-7; D is undetermined. Germline CDR1 is DFQATT and CDR2 is SNEGSKA (reference sequence). There are 14 residues in the CDR3. Trimming cost V 3 bases and J 0 bases, with 12 bases left between them. The CDR3 DNA sequence: TGCAGTGCTAGTGATCCCTTAAGCTCCTACGAGCAGTACTTC. Translating it yields CSASDPLSSYEQYF.

This clonotype was detected many times. The chain links TRBV12-3 or TRBV12-4 to TRBJ2-1, with D maybe TRBD1 (5 bases). V shed 2 bases and J shed 3 bases, with 8 bases lying between them. The CDR3 runs to 14 residues. CDR3 in DNA: TGTGCCAGCAGTTTAAGACAGTACTACAATGAGCAGTTCTTC. Its protein product is CASSLRQYYNEQFF.

This clonotype was seen many times. This chain connects TRBV29-1 to TRBJ2-2; TRBD1 is a possible D gene (6 bases). Germline V gives CDR1 SQVTM, CDR2 ANQGSEA. The CDR3 is made up of 15 amino acids. V lost 3 bases to trimming and J lost 4 bases, with 15 bases between them. The CDR3 DNA follows: TGCAGCGTTGAGTCAGGGGAGTTTAGCACCGGGGAGCTGTTTTTT. Translated: CSVESGEFSTGELFF.

The sample holds many counts of this clonotype. This rearrangement joins TRBV12-3 or TRBV12-4 to TRBJ2-1, with 9 bases fitting TRBD2. With V trimmed by 5 bases and J by 5 bases, 4 bases remained unmatched. This CDR3 spans 14 amino acids. This CDR3 reads CASSPSGTHNEQFF. The CDR3 DNA is TGTGCCAGCAGTCCTAGCGGGACCCACAATGAGCAGTTCTTC.

This clonotype was observed a few times. The chain recombines TRBV20-1 with TRBJ2-3; 7 positions match TRBD2. Germline assignment: CDR1 DFQATT and CDR2 SNEGSKA (reference sequence). The CDR3 extends over 15 amino acids. V was pared by 1 base and J by 2 bases, with 6 bases of the junction left unmatched. The CDR3 DNA sequence: TGCAGTGCTAGAGGTCCGGGACTACTCACAGATACGCAGTATTTT. Amino acid sequence: CSARGPGLLTDTQYF.

This clonotype showed up just a few times. This chain joins TRBV7-2 and TRBJ2-7, with D possibly TRBD1 on 5 matching bases. Germline values: CDR1 SGHTA, CDR2 FQGNSA. The CDR3 sequence is 15 residues long. Trimming shortened V by 5 bases and J by 3 bases, and 17 bases separated the two germline ends. In DNA form, the CDR3 reads TGTGCCAGCAGCCTCCGCATAGGGGTGGTCTACGAGCAGTACTTC. It specifies CASSLRIGVVYEQYF.

The J gene is TRBJ2-2, the V gene TRBV12-3 or TRBV12-4, with 11 positions matching TRBD1. The V and J ends lost 5 bases and 11 bases, in that order; junction bases with no gene match: 7. This CDR3 region has 14 residues. The CDR3 sequence: CASSPGTGGPELFF. In DNA form, the CDR3 reads TGTGCCAGCAGTCCGGGGACAGGGGGGCCAGAGCTGTTTTTT.

In this sample, this clonotype turned up a few times. This chain links TRBV10-3 with TRBJ1-2, with TRBD1 matching over 8 bases. The CDR3 is made up of 15 amino acids. After removal of 6 bases from V and 7 bases from J, the junction contained 13 bases not matched to a gene. Looked up from germline, CDR1 is ENHRY and CDR2 is SYGVKD. The CDR3 bases are TGTGCCATCAGGCCGGGACAGGAGCCCTTAGCTGGCTACACCTTC. Encoded protein: CAIRPGQEPLAGYTF.

This clonotype was counted ten times or more. The gene calls are TRBV24-1 and TRBJ2-5, with 7 bases that match TRBD2. The CDR3 totals 15 residues. Germline V lookup: CDR1 KGHDR, CDR2 SFDVKD. J was trimmed by 0 bases and V by 3 bases; bases with no gene match: 3. DNA for the CDR3: TGTGCCACCAGTGATACGGGAGGAGACCAAGAGACCCAGTACTTC. This encodes CATSDTGGDQETQYF.

The chain recombines TRBV12-3 or TRBV12-4 with TRBJ1-2; D gene uncertain. Trimming took off 2 bases at V and 7 bases at J, with 11 bases between the two ends. CDR3 size: 13 residues. This chain's CDR3 is CASSLLESSGYTF. DNA of the CDR3: TGTGCCAGCAGTTTATTGGAGAGTTCTGGCTACACCTTC.

The CDR3 sequence: CSAPGGTSGDEQFF. CDR3 nucleotides: TGCAGTGCTCCCGGGGGGACTAGCGGAGACGAGCAGTTCTTC. The gene calls are TRBV20-1 and TRBJ2-1; 11 bases map to TRBD2. J lost 10 bases, V lost 5 bases, and 10 bases had no gene match. The CDR3 is 14 residues long. CDR1 DFQATT and CDR2 SNEGSKA come from the germline V gene (reference sequence).

This chain uses TRBV11-2 with TRBJ2-3; 8 positions agree with TRBD2. This CDR3 has 18 residues. Looked up from germline, CDR1 is SGHAT and CDR2 is FQNNGV. J lost 4 bases, V lost 1 base, and 13 bases had no gene match. CDR3 in amino acids: CASSLVSVSGVSPDTQYF. The CDR3 DNA reads as TGTGCCAGCAGCTTAGTGTCCGTTAGCGGGGTCTCACCAGATACGCAGTATTTT.

The chain has TRBV15 and TRBJ1-4, with D possibly TRBD1 on 5 matching bases. Germline-derived CDR1 and CDR2 are LNHNV and YYDKDF (reference sequence). This CDR3 is built from 18 residues. Trimming removed 4 bases from V and 2 bases from J, with 20 bases in between. CDR3 in amino acids: CATSTLGAGRATNEKLFF. For the CDR3, the DNA is TGTGCCACCAGCACCCTCGGGGCAGGGCGTGCGACTAATGAAAAACTGTTTTTT.

This clonotype was seen a handful of times. The rearrangement uses TRBV9 and TRBJ2-7, with D possibly being TRBD1 (6 bases). Germline-derived CDR1 and CDR2 are SGDLS and YYNGEE. With 4 bases removed from V and 1 base from J, the gap between germline ends came to 15 bases. This CDR3 region has 15 residues. As DNA, the CDR3 is TGTGCCAGCAGCCCCGGGACATATCTTTCCTACGAGCAGTACTTC. Protein product: CASSPGTYLSYEQYF.

This clonotype was recorded a few times. The V and J genes are TRBV20-1 and TRBJ2-7, with 10 bases identical to TRBD1. The CDR3 extends over 13 amino acids. CDR1 is DFQATT, CDR2 SNEGSKA, per germline (reference sequence). The trim removed 4 bases at V and 4 bases at J, leaving 4 bases unmatched. The CDR3 region is CSATTGGRYEQYF. Here the CDR3 DNA reads TGCAGTGCTACGACAGGGGGCAGATACGAGCAGTACTTC.

The chain joins TRBV19 to TRBJ2-3; the D is unclear. CDR3 size: 17 residues. Germline V gene lookup returns CDR1 LNHDA and CDR2 SQIVND (reference sequence). V was pared by 5 bases and J by 2 bases, with 20 bases between. The CDR3 loop is CASSPNLRKGTTDTQYF. The CDR3 DNA reads TGTGCCAGTAGTCCCAACCTCCGCAAAGGAACCACAGATACGCAGTATTTT.

This clonotype appeared many times. V is TRBV20-1 and J is TRBJ2-7, with D perhaps matching TRBD2 (6 bases). Trimming left V 3 bases short and J 0 bases short, with 15 bases between. CDR3 length: 15 amino acids. Germline CDR1 DFQATT, CDR2 SNEGSKA (reference sequence). The DNA for the CDR3 is TGCAGTGCTAGTTCCGGTAGCGGAAACTCCTACGAGCAGTACTTC. Translation gives CSASSGSGNSYEQYF.

This clonotype was seen many times. The rearrangement joins TRBV7-2 to TRBJ2-3, with 15 bases matching TRBD2. Germline V gives CDR1 SGHTA, CDR2 FQGNSA. V was clipped by 5 bases and J by 4 bases; unmatched bases: 4. This CDR3 contains 16 residues. The CDR3 coding sequence is TGTGCCAGCAGCCCCCGGACTAGCGGGGGGGCAGATACGCAGTATTTT. Its protein product is CASSPRTSGGADTQYF. The full variable domain, completed using reference TRBV7-2 and TRBJ2-3, is GAGVSQSPSNKVTEKGKDVELRCDPISGHTALYWYRQSLGQGLEFLIYFQGNSAPDKSGLPSDRFSAERTGGSVSTLTIQRTQQEDSAVYLCASSPRTSGGADTQYFGPGTRLTVL.

This clonotype occurred a few times. The genes are TRBV4-2 and TRBJ1-2; D remains unclear. V gave up 2 bases and J gave up 0 bases, with 7 bases separating them. This CDR3 is built from 14 residues. Germline-derived CDR1 and CDR2 are LGHNA and YNFKEQ. CDR3 sequence (DNA): TGTGCCAGCAGCCAACCAGAACCTAACTATGGCTACACCTTC. Amino acid sequence: CASSQPEPNYGYTF.

This clonotype was found a few times. V and J are TRBV6-2 or TRBV6-3 and TRBJ2-7; 10 positions match TRBD2. J lost 3 bases, V lost 6 bases, and 5 bases had no gene match. The CDR3 sequence is 14 residues long. CDR1 and CDR2 from the germline V gene are MNHEY and SVGEGT. The CDR3 protein is CASRLGLAYYEQYF. The CDR3 DNA follows: TGTGCCAGCAGGTTGGGACTAGCGTACTACGAGCAGTACTTC.

The chain has TRBV7-9 and TRBJ2-2; tentative D call: TRBD1 (6 bases). The CDR3 is 14 amino acids. With 7 bases removed from V and 7 bases from J, the gap between germline ends came to 16 bases. The germline V gene encodes CDR1 SEHNR and CDR2 FQNEAQ (reference sequence). DNA for the CDR3: TGTGCCAGCACACAAGTACAGGGATACGGGGAGCTGTTTTTT. Translation: CASTQVQGYGELFF.

The V gene is TRBV20-1, the J gene TRBJ2-3, with 12 bases identical to TRBD2. V dropped 4 bases and J dropped 5; count of bases not matched to a gene: 7. The germline CDR1 and CDR2 sequences are DFQATT and SNEGSKA (reference sequence). The CDR3 is 15 amino acids. The CDR3 protein is CSAKSLAGGRDTQYF. The CDR3, as DNA: TGCAGTGCTAAAAGTCTAGCGGGGGGGCGAGATACGCAGTATTTT.

This clonotype was seen only a few times. V gene TRBV28 combines with J gene TRBJ2-7; a weak D match, TRBD2 (7 bases). Germline V gene data show CDR1 as MDHEN and CDR2 as SYDVKM. CDR3 length: 13 amino acids. V was clipped by 4 bases and J by 5 bases, with 12 bases between them. The chain's CDR3 is CASSWRGLHEQYF. The CDR3 DNA reads TGTGCCAGCAGTTGGCGGGGGCTCCACGAGCAGTACTTC.

This clonotype has only a few counts. V is TRBV7-9 and J is TRBJ1-3; no reliable D call. Germline V CDR1 and CDR2: SEHNR, FQNEAQ (reference sequence). This CDR3 region has 16 residues. The V end was cut by 2 bases, the J end by 0 bases, with 11 bases between. The CDR3 coding sequence is TGTGCCAGCAGCTTAAGTGGTGTGAGCTCTGGAAACACCATATATTTT. Its protein product is CASSLSGVSSGNTIYF.

The gene calls are TRBV10-3 and TRBJ1-2; D remains unclear. Trimming pared 6 bases from V and 4 bases from J, leaving 12 bases between. Germline V gene sequence: CDR1 ENHRY, CDR2 SYGVKD. There are 13 residues in the CDR3. In DNA, the CDR3 is TGTGCCATCAGCCAGGAGGAGGTCTATGGCTACACCTTC. Translating gives CAISQEEVYGYTF.